This is a list of T cell receptor beta chains from one sample in a study of shared clonotypes between healthy human individuals. The protocol was immunoSEQ multiplex PCR, while the TCRdb copy is restricted to in-frame clones and leaves out a portion. Among about 2 million clones listed, just under 95% were seen once. The sequencing sample was made of naive CD8+ T cells sorted from blood. The receptors shown here come from a man aged 18 to 30 in good health. The CDR3 runs from the conserved cysteine through the conserved F or W. D genes are given only for firm matches. Expanded clones get a size class; other rows say once, few or many, or leave the size out.

>.|TRBV15|TRBJ1-1|TRBD1
CATRGDRDEAFF
TGTGCCACCAGAGGGGACAGAGATGAAGCTTTCTTT
>.|TRBV27|TRBJ1-5|TRBD1
CASGLQGNQPQHF
TGTGCCAGCGGTTTACAGGGGAATCAGCCCCAGCATTTT
>.|TRBV19|TRBJ2-2|TRBD1
CASSKGQGLPGELFF
TGTGCCAGTAGCAAGGGACAGGGATTACCCGGGGAGCTGTTTTTT
>.|TRBV11-3|TRBJ2-2|.
CASSGGAGELFF
TGTGCCAGCAGCGGGGGAGCCGGGGAGCTGTTTTTT
>.|TRBV15|TRBJ2-1|TRBD2
CATSVAGSQFF
TGTGCCACCAGTGTAGCGGGAAGTCAGTTCTTC
>once|TRBV7-2|TRBJ2-1|TRBD2
CASSIERLAESYNEQFF
TGTGCCAGCAGTATTGAAAGACTAGCTGAATCCTACAATGAGCAGTTCTTC
>once|TRBV6-5|TRBJ2-7|TRBD1
CASSYFGDRAYEQYF
TGTGCCAGCAGTTACTTCGGAGACAGGGCTTACGAGCAGTACTTC
>.|TRBV27|TRBJ2-7|.
CASSLTQDTFYEQYF
TGTGCCAGCAGTTTAACACAAGACACCTTCTACGAGCAGTACTTC
>.|TRBV13|TRBJ2-7|TRBD1
CASSLDRDEQYF
TGTGCCAGCAGCTTGGACAGGGACGAGCAGTACTTC
>.|TRBV6-6|TRBJ1-2|.
CASSYDLGSDYGYTF
TGTGCCAGCAGTTACGATTTGGGCTCTGACTATGGCTACACCTTC
>.|TRBV9|TRBJ2-7|TRBD1
CASSVIGQGHEQYF
TGTGCCAGCAGCGTAATCGGACAGGGACACGAGCAGTACTTC
>.|TRBV7-6|TRBJ2-7|TRBD2
CASSLEGLAGNYEQYF
TGTGCCAGCAGCTTAGAGGGACTAGCGGGGAACTACGAGCAGTACTTC
>.|TRBV7-8|TRBJ2-6|.
CASSLGWNREAPGANVLTF
TGTGCCAGCAGCTTAGGGTGGAACAGGGAGGCACCCGGGGCCAACGTCCTGACTTTC
>.|TRBV5-1|TRBJ2-6|.
CASSLAQGLANVLTF
TGCGCCAGCAGCTTGGCACAGGGTCTAGCCAACGTCCTGACTTTC
>.|TRBV4-2|TRBJ1-1|.
CASSQDGFTEAFF
TGTGCCAGCAGCCAAGATGGTTTCACTGAAGCTTTCTTT
>.|TRBV5-5|TRBJ1-4|TRBD1
CASSHRTGSNEKLFF
TGTGCCAGCAGCCACAGGACAGGGTCTAATGAAAAACTGTTTTTT
>.|TRBV7-2|TRBJ1-2|.
CASSLADTVYGYTF
TGTGCCAGCAGCTTAGCTGACACTGTCTATGGCTACACCTTC
>.|TRBV27|TRBJ1-2|.
CASSPGSGWYGYTF
TGTGCCAGCAGTCCCGGGAGTGGATGGTATGGCTACACCTTC
>.|TRBV7-9|TRBJ2-7|.
CASSPTLENEQYF
TGTGCCAGCAGCCCTACTTTGGAGAACGAGCAGTACTTC
>.|TRBV7-9|TRBJ1-3|.
CASRVGNTIYF
TGTGCCAGCAGGGTCGGAAACACCATATATTTT
>.|TRBV11-3|TRBJ1-5|TRBD1
CASSAGTGEWNAQPQHF
TGTGCCAGCAGTGCCGGGACAGGGGAATGGAACGCTCAGCCCCAGCATTTT
>.|TRBV5-4|TRBJ2-7|.
CASSLAPWEVYEQYF
TGTGCCAGCAGCTTGGCCCCCTGGGAGGTCTACGAGCAGTACTTC
>.|TRBV10-3|TRBJ1-1|.
CAISDSNTEAFF
TGTGCCATCAGTGACTCGAACACTGAAGCTTTCTTT
>.|TRBV7-9|TRBJ1-1|.
CASSQRGSDNTEAFF
TGTGCCAGCAGCCAACGCGGCAGTGATAACACTGAAGCTTTCTTT
>.|TRBV7-9|TRBJ1-3|TRBD1
CASSLPRDRGSGNTIYF
TGTGCCAGCAGCTTACCCAGGGACAGGGGCTCTGGAAACACCATATATTTT
>.|TRBV2|TRBJ1-2|.
CASSEGHPNYGYTF
TGTGCCAGCAGTGAAGGACACCCAAACTATGGCTACACCTTC
>.|TRBV30|TRBJ1-4|.
CAWSEQGTNEKLFF
TGTGCCTGGAGTGAACAGGGAACTAATGAAAAACTGTTTTTT
>.|TRBV2|TRBJ2-3|TRBD2
CASSDVRLAGVTQYF
TGTGCCAGCAGTGATGTCCGACTAGCGGGAGTTACGCAGTATTTT
>.|TRBV21-1|TRBJ1-2|.
CASSKDGARDREDYGYTF
TGTGCCAGCAGCAAAGATGGGGCCCGTGACAGGGAGGACTATGGCTACACCTTC
>.|TRBV11-2|TRBJ2-3|.
CASSLDPKRGSTDTQYF
TGTGCCAGCAGCTTAGATCCGAAGCGCGGTAGCACAGATACGCAGTATTTT
>.|TRBV6-5|TRBJ2-1|TRBD2
CASTPFRGGKYEQFF
TGTGCCAGCACCCCCTTCCGCGGGGGTAAATATGAGCAGTTCTTC
>.|TRBV6-1|TRBJ2-7|.
CASSETVTYEQYF
TGTGCCAGCAGTGAGACGGTCACCTACGAGCAGTACTTC
>once|TRBV27|TRBJ2-3|TRBD1
CASSHADRTGTDTQYF
TGTGCCAGCAGTCATGCGGACAGGACTGGCACAGATACGCAGTATTTT
>.|TRBV7-9|TRBJ2-2|.
CASSLAYRDGTGELFF
TGTGCCAGCAGCTTAGCCTACAGGGATGGCACCGGGGAGCTGTTTTTT
>.|TRBV4-1|TRBJ1-5|TRBD1
CASSPFQGDQPQHF
TGCGCCAGCAGCCCATTCCAGGGGGATCAGCCCCAGCATTTT
>.|TRBV13|TRBJ1-5|.
CASSLGGSNQPQHF
TGTGCCAGCAGCTTAGGGGGGAGCAATCAGCCCCAGCATTTT
>once|TRBV5-6|TRBJ2-7|TRBD2
CASSLGASGILTYEQYF
TGTGCCAGCAGCTTGGGTGCTAGCGGGATTCTGACCTACGAGCAGTACTTC
>.|TRBV28|TRBJ2-1|.
CASSYVREQFF
TGTGCCAGCAGTTACGTCCGTGAGCAGTTCTTC
>.|TRBV9|TRBJ2-3|.
CASSDRDTTDTQYF
TGTGCCAGCAGCGACAGGGATACCACAGATACGCAGTATTTT
>.|TRBV4-1|TRBJ2-7|.
CASSPLPQTYEQYF
TGCGCCAGCAGCCCCCTTCCCCAGACCTACGAGCAGTACTTC
>.|TRBV25-1|TRBJ2-7|TRBD2
CASSGPGLAMYEQYF
TGTGCCAGCAGTGGACCGGGACTAGCAATGTACGAGCAGTACTTC
>once|TRBV6-1|TRBJ1-5|.
CASSEPDIYSNQPQHF
TGTGCCAGCAGTGAACCGGACATTTATAGCAATCAGCCCCAGCATTTT
>.|TRBV7-9|TRBJ1-2|.
CASSLTGLDGYTF
TGTGCCAGCAGCTTAACAGGGCTGGATGGCTACACCTTC
>.|TRBV10-3|TRBJ1-2|.
CAISTSGAVGYTF
TGTGCCATCAGTACATCAGGGGCGGTCGGCTACACCTTC
>.|TRBV5-4|TRBJ2-1|.
CASSPDTSSYNEQFF
TGTGCCAGCAGCCCGGACACTAGCTCCTACAATGAGCAGTTCTTC
>.|TRBV29-1|TRBJ2-7|.
CSVVSGGSYEQYF
TGCAGCGTTGTGAGTGGAGGATCCTACGAGCAGTACTTC
>.|TRBV7-8|TRBJ2-5|TRBD1
CASSPETGAVQETQYF
TGTGCCAGCAGCCCTGAGACAGGGGCGGTTCAAGAGACCCAGTACTTC